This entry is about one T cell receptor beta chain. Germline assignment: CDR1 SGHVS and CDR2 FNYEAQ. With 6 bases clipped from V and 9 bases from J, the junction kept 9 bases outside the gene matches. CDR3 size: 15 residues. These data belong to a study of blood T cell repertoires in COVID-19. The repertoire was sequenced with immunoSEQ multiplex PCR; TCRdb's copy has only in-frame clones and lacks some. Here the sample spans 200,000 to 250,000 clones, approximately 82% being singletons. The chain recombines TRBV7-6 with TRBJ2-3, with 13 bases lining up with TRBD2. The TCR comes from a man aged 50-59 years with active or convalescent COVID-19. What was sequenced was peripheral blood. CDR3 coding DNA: TGTGCCAGCAGTCCCCTCCTGACTAGCGGGGGGACGCAGTATTTT. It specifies CASSPLLTSGGTQYF.